These T cell receptor beta chains were read from a single sample in a study of CD8 T cell repertoires and HIV-1 epitope variants. Profiled with immunoSEQ multiplex PCR; TCRdb holds only in-frame clones, not every one. The table records a few thousand clones, 70% to 85% of them present only once. Their antigens remain unidentified. Sequencing was carried out using cultured CD8+ T cells derived from PBMCs. Receptor source: a male donor with HIV. Each CDR3 is given with its conserved first and last residue. Each record gives: J gene, clone size, D gene, V gene, CDR3 DNA, CDR3 protein. D genes are given only for firm matches. Size is stated for part of the rows, as once, few or many counts, or as a class when the clone is expanded.

j_call: TRBJ1-1
clone_size: -
d_call: -
v_call: TRBV7-6
cdr3_nt: TGTGCCAGCAGCCGAACAGACGGGGACACTGAAGCTTTCTTT
cdr3_aa: CASSRTDGDTEAFF

j_call: TRBJ2-3
clone_size: -
d_call: TRBD1
v_call: TRBV4-1
cdr3_nt: TGCGCCAGCAGCCCGGGGACAGATCCGAAACCTAGCACAGATACGCAGTATTTT
cdr3_aa: CASSPGTDPKPSTDTQYF

j_call: TRBJ2-7
clone_size: -
d_call: TRBD2
v_call: TRBV2
cdr3_nt: TGTGCCAGCAGTACGGGACTAGCGGGAGTGGGCGCCTCCGAGCAGTACTTC
cdr3_aa: CASSTGLAGVGASEQYF

j_call: TRBJ1-2
clone_size: -
d_call: -
v_call: TRBV4-3
cdr3_nt: TGCGCCAGCTCAGGGGAGGTTGATGGCTACACCTTC
cdr3_aa: CASSGEVDGYTF

j_call: TRBJ2-1
clone_size: -
d_call: TRBD1
v_call: TRBV9
cdr3_nt: TGTGCCAGCAGCGTAGTTCGGACAGGGTATAATGAGCAGTTCTTC
cdr3_aa: CASSVVRTGYNEQFF

j_call: TRBJ2-1
clone_size: -
d_call: TRBD2
v_call: TRBV15
cdr3_nt: TGTGCCACCACTGCGACTAGCGGGGTTTCCAATGAGCAGTTCTTC
cdr3_aa: CATTATSGVSNEQFF

j_call: TRBJ2-1
clone_size: -
d_call: -
v_call: TRBV7-6
cdr3_nt: TGTGCCAGCAGCTTATCTGGTGAGCAGTTCTTC
cdr3_aa: CASSLSGEQFF

j_call: TRBJ1-1
clone_size: -
d_call: -
v_call: TRBV25-1
cdr3_nt: TGTGCCAGCAGTCTGGGGAGCACTGAAGCTTTCTTT
cdr3_aa: CASSLGSTEAFF

j_call: TRBJ2-7
clone_size: -
d_call: -
v_call: TRBV14
cdr3_nt: TGTGCCAGCAGTCTTAGCGGTGAGCAGTACTTC
cdr3_aa: CASSLSGEQYF

j_call: TRBJ2-5
clone_size: once
d_call: TRBD2
v_call: TRBV6-1
cdr3_nt: TGTGCCAGCTTTAGGGGAGGGTCGGCCCAGTACTTC
cdr3_aa: CASFRGGSAQYF

j_call: TRBJ1-6
clone_size: -
d_call: -
v_call: TRBV7-9
cdr3_nt: TGTGCCAGCAGCGGTCAGAGTGCCGATAATTCACCCCTCCACTTT
cdr3_aa: CASSGQSADNSPLHF

j_call: TRBJ2-7
clone_size: -
d_call: -
v_call: TRBV5-1
cdr3_nt: TGCGCCAGCAGCTTCCACCCCGCTACCTACGAGCAGTACTTC
cdr3_aa: CASSFHPATYEQYF

j_call: TRBJ2-7
clone_size: -
d_call: TRBD1
v_call: TRBV5-1
cdr3_nt: TGCGCCAGCAGCCGAGGCGGACAGGAGACCTCCTACGAGCAGTACTTC
cdr3_aa: CASSRGGQETSYEQYF

j_call: TRBJ2-5
clone_size: once
d_call: -
v_call: TRBV6-6
cdr3_nt: TGTGCCAGCAGTCGCATTATTCAGGGTGGGGAGACCCAGTACTTC
cdr3_aa: CASSRIIQGGETQYF

j_call: TRBJ1-5
clone_size: once
d_call: TRBD1
v_call: TRBV28
cdr3_nt: TGTGCCAGCAGTTTAACCGGGACAGGGGTACGATATAGCAATCAGCCCCAGCATTTT
cdr3_aa: CASSLTGTGVRYSNQPQHF

j_call: TRBJ2-1
clone_size: -
d_call: TRBD2
v_call: TRBV19
cdr3_nt: TGTGCCAGTAGTATTACGGCGGGGGGGTCAGTACAGGAGCAGTTCTTC
cdr3_aa: CASSITAGGSVQEQFF

j_call: TRBJ2-7
clone_size: -
d_call: -
v_call: TRBV11-2
cdr3_nt: TGTGCCAGCAGCTTAGGGGACGGGACCTACGAGCAGTACTTC
cdr3_aa: CASSLGDGTYEQYF

j_call: TRBJ2-1
clone_size: -
d_call: TRBD1
v_call: TRBV27
cdr3_nt: TGTGCCAGCAGTTTCCACAGGGGTGAGCAGTTCTTC
cdr3_aa: CASSFHRGEQFF

j_call: TRBJ2-3
clone_size: -
d_call: -
v_call: TRBV5-1
cdr3_nt: TGCGCCAGCAGCTTGGACCAGGGGGCGGGAGACACAGATACGCAGTATTTT
cdr3_aa: CASSLDQGAGDTDTQYF

j_call: TRBJ1-1
clone_size: -
d_call: TRBD1
v_call: TRBV25-1
cdr3_nt: TGTGCCAGCAGTGCCTTGGGACAGGGCACCCCTGAAGCTTTCTTT
cdr3_aa: CASSALGQGTPEAFF

j_call: TRBJ2-7
clone_size: -
d_call: TRBD2
v_call: TRBV5-4
cdr3_nt: TGTGCCAGCAGCTTGGGCGGGGGGAACAACGAGCAGTACTTC
cdr3_aa: CASSLGGGNNEQYF

j_call: TRBJ1-6
clone_size: -
d_call: -
v_call: TRBV15
cdr3_nt: TGTGCCACCAGCAGATTACCTCGACCAAATAATTCACCCCTCCACTTT
cdr3_aa: CATSRLPRPNNSPLHF

j_call: TRBJ2-1
clone_size: -
d_call: -
v_call: TRBV5-4
cdr3_nt: TGTGCCAGCAGCCGACAGGAGAGCTCCTACAATGAGCAGTTCTTC
cdr3_aa: CASSRQESSYNEQFF

j_call: TRBJ2-4
clone_size: -
d_call: -
v_call: TRBV5-6
cdr3_nt: TGTGCCAGCAGCTTGCAGGGGACCGACATTCAGTACTTC
cdr3_aa: CASSLQGTDIQYF

j_call: TRBJ2-7
clone_size: -
d_call: -
v_call: TRBV5-5
cdr3_nt: TGTGCCAGCAGCTTGGATGGCGCAGGGGCCTACGAGCAGTACTTC
cdr3_aa: CASSLDGAGAYEQYF

j_call: TRBJ2-7
clone_size: -
d_call: -
v_call: TRBV13
cdr3_nt: TGTGCCAGCAGCTTAGCGTCGGGGCAGGGAGCTTTCTACGAGCAGTACTTC
cdr3_aa: CASSLASGQGAFYEQYF

j_call: TRBJ2-1
clone_size: -
d_call: -
v_call: TRBV19
cdr3_nt: TGTGCCAGTAGCCGGAGCTCCTACAATGAGCAGTTCTTC
cdr3_aa: CASSRSSYNEQFF

j_call: TRBJ2-1
clone_size: -
d_call: TRBD2
v_call: TRBV7-2
cdr3_nt: TGTGCCACTAGTACTAGCGGGCTCGGCTCCTACAATGAGCAGTTCTTC
cdr3_aa: CATSTSGLGSYNEQFF

j_call: TRBJ1-4
clone_size: -
d_call: -
v_call: TRBV5-4
cdr3_nt: TGTGCCAGCAGCCCTACAGCGATTAATGAAAAACTGTTTTTT
cdr3_aa: CASSPTAINEKLFF

j_call: TRBJ2-4
clone_size: -
d_call: -
v_call: TRBV4-3
cdr3_nt: TGCGCCAGCAGCCAGTCGATCCGAGCGGACATTCAGTACTTC
cdr3_aa: CASSQSIRADIQYF

j_call: TRBJ1-1
clone_size: -
d_call: -
v_call: TRBV4-1
cdr3_nt: TGCGCCAGCAGCCCCCCCGGGCGTAAAGAAGCTTTCTTT
cdr3_aa: CASSPPGRKEAFF

j_call: TRBJ1-5
clone_size: -
d_call: -
v_call: TRBV4-2
cdr3_nt: TGTGCCAGCAGCCAAGAAGGGGAAACCAATCAGCCCCAGCATTTT
cdr3_aa: CASSQEGETNQPQHF

j_call: TRBJ2-7
clone_size: -
d_call: -
v_call: TRBV7-2
cdr3_nt: TGTGCCAGCAGCTTATTGTCAACCTCATCCTACGAGCAGTACTTC
cdr3_aa: CASSLLSTSSYEQYF

j_call: TRBJ1-3
clone_size: -
d_call: -
v_call: TRBV29-1
cdr3_nt: TGCAGCGTTGCCCCTGGGGGATCAGGAAACACCATATATTTT
cdr3_aa: CSVAPGGSGNTIYF

j_call: TRBJ2-5
clone_size: -
d_call: -
v_call: TRBV1
cdr3_nt: TGCACCAGCAGTCCTGGAGGAGACTTCGGGGCTAGCGGAAAACAAGAGACCCAGTACTTC
cdr3_aa: CTSSPGGDFGASGKQETQYF

j_call: TRBJ2-1
clone_size: -
d_call: TRBD2
v_call: TRBV19
cdr3_nt: TGTGCCAGTAGTATCTCGGTAGCGGGCTACAATGAGCAGTTCTTC
cdr3_aa: CASSISVAGYNEQFF

j_call: TRBJ1-1
clone_size: once
d_call: TRBD1
v_call: TRBV28
cdr3_nt: TGTGCCAGCAGTTTCAACAGGGGGGGCACTGAAGCTTTCTTT
cdr3_aa: CASSFNRGGTEAFF

j_call: TRBJ1-2
clone_size: -
d_call: -
v_call: TRBV6-5
cdr3_nt: TGTGCCAGCAGTTCCTCGGGGTGGGGGGTTGGCTACACCTTC
cdr3_aa: CASSSSGWGVGYTF

j_call: TRBJ2-1
clone_size: few
d_call: TRBD1
v_call: TRBV27
cdr3_nt: TGTGCCAGCAGCTTAGAAGGGACAGGCTACAATGAGCAGTTCTTC
cdr3_aa: CASSLEGTGYNEQFF

j_call: TRBJ2-4
clone_size: -
d_call: TRBD1
v_call: TRBV5-4
cdr3_nt: TGTGCCAGCAGCTTAGACAGGGCAGGTGCCAAAAACATTCAGTACTTC
cdr3_aa: CASSLDRAGAKNIQYF

j_call: TRBJ2-7
clone_size: -
d_call: TRBD2
v_call: TRBV27
cdr3_nt: TGTGCCAGCAGTTCCCAGGGAGGGTACTCCTACGAGCAGTACTTC
cdr3_aa: CASSSQGGYSYEQYF

j_call: TRBJ2-7
clone_size: -
d_call: -
v_call: TRBV5-6
cdr3_nt: TGTGCCAGCAGCCTACAGGGAATCTCCTACGAGCAGTACTTC
cdr3_aa: CASSLQGISYEQYF

j_call: TRBJ1-1
clone_size: -
d_call: -
v_call: TRBV5-1
cdr3_nt: TGCGCCAGCAGCTTGGGGCAGGGAGTGACCACTGAAGCTTTCTTT
cdr3_aa: CASSLGQGVTTEAFF

j_call: TRBJ2-7
clone_size: -
d_call: -
v_call: TRBV5-5
cdr3_nt: TGTGCCAGCAGCTTGACCGCAGCTTCCTACGAGCAGTACTTC
cdr3_aa: CASSLTAASYEQYF

j_call: TRBJ1-2
clone_size: -
d_call: -
v_call: TRBV19
cdr3_nt: TGTGCCAGTAGGGGCGGCCTTGACAGAGGAAGCACCTTC
cdr3_aa: CASRGGLDRGSTF

j_call: TRBJ1-2
clone_size: few
d_call: -
v_call: TRBV15
cdr3_nt: TGTGCCACCAGCAGTAGAACAGGGATGGCCTATGGCTACACCTTC
cdr3_aa: CATSSRTGMAYGYTF

j_call: TRBJ2-1
clone_size: -
d_call: -
v_call: TRBV7-8
cdr3_nt: TGTGCCAGCAGCTGGGGGCAGTCAGGCTACAATGAGCAGTTCTTC
cdr3_aa: CASSWGQSGYNEQFF

j_call: TRBJ2-4
clone_size: -
d_call: -
v_call: TRBV14
cdr3_nt: TGTGCCAGCAGCCCGGCCGTTGAACTAGCCAAAAACATTCAGTACTTC
cdr3_aa: CASSPAVELAKNIQYF

j_call: TRBJ2-7
clone_size: -
d_call: TRBD2
v_call: TRBV4-3
cdr3_nt: TGCGCCAGCAGCCTGGGACTAGCGGGGGCCTACGAGCAGTACTTC
cdr3_aa: CASSLGLAGAYEQYF

j_call: TRBJ2-7
clone_size: -
d_call: TRBD1
v_call: TRBV7-9
cdr3_nt: TGTGCCAGCAGCTTAGTCCCGGACAGGGGCTACGAGCAGTACTTC
cdr3_aa: CASSLVPDRGYEQYF

j_call: TRBJ1-3
clone_size: -
d_call: -
v_call: TRBV9
cdr3_nt: TGTGCCAGCAGCGGAGCAGGGGCGGCTGGAAACACCATATATTTT
cdr3_aa: CASSGAGAAGNTIYF

j_call: TRBJ2-1
clone_size: -
d_call: -
v_call: TRBV7-9
cdr3_nt: TGTGCCAGCAGCTTGACCGACAATGAGCAGTTCTTC
cdr3_aa: CASSLTDNEQFF

j_call: TRBJ1-5
clone_size: -
d_call: -
v_call: TRBV6-5
cdr3_nt: TGTGCCAGCAGCCTCGGCTTTAGCAATCAGCCCCAGCATTTT
cdr3_aa: CASSLGFSNQPQHF